This passage covers 20 T cell receptor beta chains from one sample sequenced in a study of T-cell memory formation after mild COVID-19. TCRdb analysed the 5' RACE reads with MiXCR anew, one entry per CDR3 protein. The table includes about 270,000 distinct CDR3 sequences, roughly 17% detected once. Sequenced sample: PBMCs or a T cell subset sorted from them (not recorded which). Receptor source: a man aged 18 to 35 who had mild COVID-19 (a few samples of this study predate the infection). Cell type and time point are not known.

This clonotype was seen more than once but under ten times. This chain uses TRBV6-2 or TRBV6-3 with TRBJ1-5, with 9 nucleotides matching TRBD1. The CDR3 totals 14 residues. CDR1 is MNHEY and CDR2 is SVGEGT in the germline V gene. V shed 6 bases and J 7 bases; nucleotides not matched to a gene: 7. The CDR3 nucleotides read TGTGCCAGCAGATACACAGGGGGCTGGCAGCCCCAGCATTTT. As protein: CASRYTGGWQPQHF.

The chain links TRBV7-2 to TRBJ2-3, with 7 bases that match TRBD1. The CDR3 is 15 amino acids. Germline CDR1 reads SGHTA; CDR2 reads FQGNSA. Trimming took 5 bases from V and 4 from J; bases not matched to a gene: 9. Written as DNA, the CDR3 is TGTGCCAGCAGCATCCTGACAGGGTTACCAGATACGCAGTATTTT. Translation gives CASSILTGLPDTQYF.

The chain links TRBV6-2 or TRBV6-3 to TRBJ2-3; 10 bases align to TRBD1. Unmatched junction bases numbered 2, after V lost 1 base and J lost 4 bases. The CDR3 totals 15 residues. Germline-derived CDR1 and CDR2 are MNHEY and SVGEGT. DNA of the CDR3: TGTGCCAGCAGTTACTGGACAGGGGGTTCAGATACGCAGTATTTT. Protein sequence: CASSYWTGGSDTQYF.

The chain is built from TRBV29-1 and TRBJ2-3, with 8 bases aligning to TRBD2. The CDR3 runs to 15 residues. Germline CDR1 and CDR2: SQVTM and ANQGSEA. Unmatched junction bases numbered 9, after V lost 6 bases and J lost 1 base. The CDR3 DNA sequence: TGCAGCGTAGAACTTAGCGGGGACCGCACAGATACGCAGTATTTT. It translates to CSVELSGDRTDTQYF.

About this clonotype: This could be a read error, since a much larger clone is one nucleotide away. The V gene is TRBV9, the J gene TRBJ2-5; D possibly uses TRBD1 or TRBD2 (5 bases each). This CDR3 is built from 13 residues. Germline-derived CDR1 and CDR2 are SGDLS and YYNGEE. The V and J ends lost 4 bases and 1 base respectively, with 8 bases between them. CDR3 amino acids: CASSRDGQETQYF. CDR3 sequence (DNA): TGTGCCAGCAGCCGGGACGGCCAAGAGACCCAGTACTTC.

The chain carries TRBV4-2 and TRBJ2-2; the match to TRBD2 covers 8 bases. The CDR3 is made up of 17 amino acids. Germline V gene data show CDR1 as LGHNA and CDR2 as YNFKEQ. Trimming took 5 bases from V and 4 from J; bases not matched to a gene: 12. The CDR3 DNA follows: TGTGCCAGCAGCTACTTTTTCCGGGGGGGCGGCACCGGGGAGCTGTTTTTT. This encodes CASSYFFRGGGTGELFF.

This clonotype was recorded a few times. The chain has TRBV6-1 and TRBJ1-2; 10 positions match TRBD1. The junction had 4 bases not matched to a gene; V was cut back by 6 bases and J by 3 bases. Germline loops: CDR1 MNHNS, CDR2 SASEGT. The CDR3 consists of 14 residues. CDR3 nucleotides: TGTGCCAGCAGAACAGACAGGGGGCACTATGGCTACACCTTC. Protein product: CASRTDRGHYGYTF.

This clonotype was observed a handful of times. The chain couples TRBV19 to TRBJ2-5; D gene unclear. The CDR3 loop spans 15 amino acids. Per the germline V gene, CDR1 is LNHDA and CDR2 is SQIVND (reference sequence). V lost 5 bases and J 1 base, leaving 14 bases between the germline ends. The CDR3 loop is CASSSVKTGQETQYF. DNA of the CDR3: TGTGCCAGTAGTTCGGTAAAAACCGGCCAAGAGACCCAGTACTTC.

The table lists this clonotype with many counts. The V call is TRBV4-3, the J call TRBJ2-3, with TRBD2 matching 10 bases. Germline loops: CDR1 LGHNA, CDR2 YSLEER. This CDR3 has 16 amino acids. V trimming: 4 bases; J trimming: 1 base; junction bases outside the gene matches: 5. The CDR3 nucleotides are TGCGCCAGCAGCCCTCGGACTAGCGGCGGCACAGATACGCAGTATTTT. Translating gives CASSPRTSGGTDTQYF.

V gene TRBV29-1 combines with J gene TRBJ1-1; tentative D call: TRBD1 (5 bases). Trimming removed 7 bases at V and 7 bases at J, with 13 bases between. The length of the CDR3 is 11 residues. CDR1 SQVTM and CDR2 ANQGSEA come from the germline V gene. CDR3 coding DNA: TGCAGCGCCTTGTGGGGGGTTGAAGCTTTCTTT. Encoded protein: CSALWGVEAFF. The whole variable domain, filled in from reference TRBV29-1 and TRBJ1-1, reads SAVISQKPSRDICQRGTSLTIQCQVDSQVTMMFWYRQQPGQSLTLIATANQGSEATYESGFVIDKFPISRPNLTFSTLTVSNMSPEDSSIYLCSALWGVEAFFGQGTRLTVV.

This sequence joins TRBV20-1 and TRBJ2-2, with no clear D. V lost 1 base, J lost 1 base, and 1 base lay in between. CDR3 size: 12 residues. From germline, CDR1 is DFQATT and CDR2 SNEGSKA (reference sequence). Written as DNA, the CDR3 is TGCAGTGCTAGAGGGAACACCGGGGAGCTGTTTTTT. Protein sequence: CSARGNTGELFF.

This clonotype was detected a few times. CDR3 sequence (DNA): TGCAGTGCTAGAGATTCTCAGGGGTATGGCTACACCTTC. This codes for CSARDSQGYGYTF. The gene calls are TRBV20-1 and TRBJ1-2; possibly TRBD1 for D (6 bases). Trimming took 0 bases from V and 5 from J, leaving 10 bases between them. This CDR3 region has 13 residues. Germline V CDR1 and CDR2: DFQATT, SNEGSKA (reference sequence).

The V and J genes are TRBV6-5 and TRBJ2-1; TRBD2 is a possible D gene (6 bases). Germline V lookup: CDR1 MNHEY, CDR2 SVGAGI. The CDR3 spans 15 residues. Trimming took 2 bases from V and 4 from J, leaving 12 bases between them. CDR3: CASSYAGLGYNEQFF. The CDR3 DNA sequence: TGTGCCAGCAGTTACGCGGGGTTGGGGTACAATGAGCAGTTCTTC.

The rearrangement uses TRBV12-3 or TRBV12-4 and TRBJ1-5; D gene uncertain. This CDR3 comprises 14 residues. V lost 5 bases and J lost 7, with 15 bases in between. The CDR3 here is CASSASISSQPQHF. The DNA for the CDR3 is TGTGCCAGCAGTGCCTCCATATCTAGCCAGCCCCAGCATTTT.

This clonotype came up a few times. The chain carries TRBV4-1 and TRBJ1-2; no reliable D call. The CDR3 contains 13 residues. V lost 4 bases to trimming and J lost 2 bases, with 8 bases between them. Germline V gene data show CDR1 as MGHRA and CDR2 as YSYEKL. CDR3 residues: CASSPKGNYGYTF. The CDR3 coding sequence is TGCGCCAGCAGCCCGAAGGGAAACTATGGCTACACCTTC.

This clonotype appeared a few times. V usage is TRBV4-3 and J usage is TRBJ1-2; D is uncertain. CDR1 is LGHNA, CDR2 YSLEER, per germline. Trimming removed 1 base from V and 2 bases from J, with 8 bases in between. The CDR3 is made up of 14 amino acids. The chain's CDR3 is CASSQVLQNYGYTF. In nucleotides, the CDR3 is TGCGCCAGCAGCCAAGTCCTGCAGAACTATGGCTACACCTTC.

As DNA, the CDR3 is TGTGCCAGCAGCCGAGGAGGCAGGGGCACTCACCAGCCCCAGCATTTT. It specifies CASSRGGRGTHQPQHF. The V call is TRBV7-2, the J call TRBJ1-5; tentatively, D is TRBD1 (6 bases). Germline V gene data show CDR1 as SGHTA and CDR2 as FQGNSA. V was pared by 5 bases and J by 7 bases, with 21 bases between. The CDR3 spans 16 residues.

This clonotype has a handful of counts. The rearrangement uses TRBV20-1 and TRBJ1-5, with TRBD1 matching over 8 bases. V lost 0 bases and J lost 5; bases outside the gene matches: 12. This CDR3 contains 17 residues. Germline values: CDR1 DFQATT, CDR2 SNEGSKA (reference sequence). CDR3 nucleotides: TGCAGTGCTAGAGATCGGGCCGGACAGGGAGAGCATCAGCCCCAGCATTTT. It yields the protein CSARDRAGQGEHQPQHF.

The rearrangement joins TRBV6-2 or TRBV6-3 to TRBJ1-6, with TRBD1 matching over 8 bases. V lost 5 bases to trimming and J lost 9 bases; unmatched junction nucleotides: 6. The germline CDR1 and CDR2 sequences are MNHEY and SVGEGT. CDR3 length: 14 residues. This CDR3 is CASSLRTGRSPLHF. In DNA, the CDR3 is TGTGCCAGCAGTCTAAGGACAGGGCGTTCACCCCTCCACTTT.

The sample holds a few counts of this clonotype. The gene calls are TRBV20-1 and TRBJ2-2; D uncertain. In germline, CDR1 is DFQATT, CDR2 SNEGSKA (reference sequence). The V end lost 3 bases, the J end lost 6 bases, and 11 bases lay between the germline ends. This CDR3 has 13 residues. The CDR3 DNA sequence: TGCAGTGCTAGTGACCAGTCCCCCGGGGAGCTGTTTTTT. Residues: CSASDQSPGELFF.